The 12 T cell receptor beta chains in this list originate from one sample, sequenced in a study of technical replicates of blood from a few donors. TCRdb's table, derived via immunoSEQ multiplex PCR, lists solely in-frame clones and lacks some. The sample has around 72,000 clones; roughly 89% are singletons. Material: T cells isolated from PBMCs. The source is a human donor in good health. Some clones in this sample may be carry-over from other donors' samples.

The chain couples TRBV7-5 to TRBJ2-7; TRBD1 is the table's D call, not checked against the DNA. TRBV7-5 is described as a pseudogene. CDR3 length equals 17 residues. CDR3 bases: TGTGTCAGAAGCTACCTCCACAGGGCCATCCCCTCCTACGAGCAGTACTTC. It codes for CVRSYLHRAIPSYEQYF.

The chain uses TRBV28 and TRBJ1-2; 8 bases match TRBD1. V dropped 7 bases and J dropped 6; count of bases not matched to a gene: 10. Germline V gives CDR1 MDHEN, CDR2 SYDVKM. The CDR3 is 14 residues long. DNA for the CDR3: TGTGCCAGCACCTCAGGGGGCGCGTTAGATGGCTACACCTTC. Protein: CASTSGGALDGYTF.

The gene calls are TRBV9 and TRBJ2-2; tentatively, D is TRBD2 (5 bases). Trimming removed 4 bases at V and 3 bases at J, with 10 bases between. Germline V CDR1 and CDR2: SGDLS, YYNGEE. The CDR3 length is 14 residues. DNA of the CDR3: TGTGCCAGCAGCCAATGGACTGACACCGGGGAGCTGTTTTTT. Translating gives CASSQWTDTGELFF.

The gene calls are TRBV5-1 and TRBJ2-7, with 9 positions matching TRBD1. The V and J ends lost 3 bases and 1 base, in that order; junction bases with no gene match: 5. This CDR3 is 15 amino acids long. Germline CDR1 reads SGHRS; CDR2 reads YFSETQ. CDR3 region: CASSSPDRGSYEQYF. The CDR3, as DNA: TGCGCCAGCAGCTCGCCGGACAGGGGTTCCTACGAGCAGTACTTC. The full variable domain, completed using reference TRBV5-1 and TRBJ2-7, is KAGVTQTPRYLIKTRGQQVTLSCSPISGHRSVSWYQQTPGQGLQFLFEYFSETQRNKGNFPGRFSGRQFSNSRSEMNVSTLELGDSALYLCASSSPDRGSYEQYFGPGTRLTVT.

V usage is TRBV5-1 and J usage is TRBJ2-7; tentative D call: TRBD2 (6 bases). V dropped 2 bases and J dropped 7 bases, with 10 bases sitting between them. This CDR3 has 12 residues. Germline V CDR1 and CDR2: SGHRS, YFSETQ. CDR3 DNA sequence: TGCGCCAGCAGCTTCGGGAGAGGGGAGCAGTACTTC. It yields the protein CASSFGRGEQYF.

This clone was observed once. The rearrangement joins TRBV5-3 to TRBJ2-2; 8 bases are shared with TRBD1. TRBV5-3 is known as an ORF, though its function is uncertain. With V trimmed by 6 bases and J by 5 bases, 18 bases remained unmatched. The CDR3 runs to 18 residues. This CDR3 is CARILPKEGTGTTGELFF. In nucleotides, the CDR3 is TGTGCCAGAATCCTCCCTAAAGAAGGGACAGGCACGACCGGGGAGCTGTTTTTT.

This clone was detected only once. This sequence joins TRBV4-1 and TRBJ2-7; 11 nucleotides align to TRBD2. Germline V gives CDR1 MGHRA, CDR2 YSYEKL. The CDR3 runs to 16 residues. V lost 2 bases, J lost 4 bases, and 7 bases stayed unmatched. CDR3 amino acids: CASSQPTSGRWYEQYF. The CDR3 DNA sequence: TGCGCCAGCAGCCAACCAACTAGCGGGAGATGGTACGAGCAGTACTTC.

This clone was observed once. The chain recombines TRBV6-4 with TRBJ2-5; 8 bases are shared with TRBD2. The trim removed 2 bases at V and 5 bases at J, leaving 4 bases unmatched. This CDR3 region has 14 residues. Germline CDR1 MRHNA, CDR2 SNTAGT. As DNA, the CDR3 is TGTGCCAGCAGTGACGCCGGGAGGGAGGAGACCCAGTACTTC. Its protein is CASSDAGREETQYF.

The chain recombines TRBV6-4 with TRBJ2-3; D is possibly TRBD1 (6 bases). Germline V gives CDR1 MRHNA, CDR2 SNTAGT. This CDR3 contains 11 residues. V lost 4 bases and J lost 14, with 13 bases in between. The CDR3 bases are TGTGCCAGCAGTGGAGGGGGATTCATGTATTTT. Translated, it gives CASSGGGFMYF.

The chain uses TRBV11-2 and TRBJ2-7; the match to TRBD1 covers 8 bases. V trimming: 4 bases; J trimming: 1 base; junction bases outside the gene matches: 6. The germline V gene has CDR1 SGHAT and CDR2 FQNNGV. This CDR3 spans 15 amino acids. CDR3 sequence: CASSSGQALSYEQYF. The CDR3 coding sequence is TGTGCCAGCAGCTCGGGACAGGCCCTATCCTACGAGCAGTACTTC.

CDR3 in DNA: TGTGCCAGCAGCGAACAGGGGGCGGGAGGCACTGAAGCTTTCTTT. It codes for CASSEQGAGGTEAFF. V and J are TRBV28 and TRBJ1-1, with TRBD1 identical over 9 bases. V was pared by 6 bases and J by 4 bases, with 9 bases of the junction left unmatched. CDR1 and CDR2 from the germline V gene are MDHEN and SYDVKM. The CDR3 contains 15 residues.

V and J are TRBV10-2 and TRBJ2-1; the match to TRBD2 covers 11 bases. The CDR3 spans 15 residues. Losses at the gene ends were 6 bases for V and 5 bases for J; bases not matched to a gene: 6. Germline lookup yields CDR1 WSHSY and CDR2 SAAADI. The CDR3 nucleotides are TGCGCCAGCAGACCCGGGACTAGCGGAAACAATGAGCAGTTCTTC. Protein sequence: CASRPGTSGNNEQFF.